This T cell receptor (beta chain) was sequenced for a study of blood T cell repertoires in COVID-19. As for the study in general: Italy, Spain and the United States were the sources of the convalescent and acute COVID-19 samples. T cells, B-cell-depleted T cells, or PBMCs provided the cDNA or gDNA that served as material.

As handled by the study authors: Cell counts per sample came from amplifying reference gene primers. TCRdb's table, derived via immunoSEQ multiplex PCR, lists solely in-frame clones and lacks some. That table furnishes V, J and clone size, whereas the DNA furnished D and trimming. The sample yields tens of thousands of clones, over 75% seen once. The clonotype was recovered from a woman aged 55-70 years with acute or convalescent COVID-19. Sequenced: peripheral blood.

This CDR3 is CASSEQGNTEAFF. In DNA, the CDR3 is TGTGCCAGCAGTGAACAGGGGAACACTGAAGCTTTCTTT. The rearrangement joins TRBV6-1 to TRBJ1-1, with D perhaps matching TRBD1 (5 bases). In germline, CDR1 is MNHNS, CDR2 SASEGT. The CDR3 sequence is 13 residues long. Trimming stripped 2 bases from V and 1 base from J, with 5 bases between.